This TCR beta chain was sequenced in a study of cytomegalovirus exposure and HLA in healthy donors. Findings and caveats of the study: Rare TCR sequences dominated, though some public TCRs recurred in many donors. A few V segments could not be told apart, such as TRBV6-2 and TRBV6-3, and were left out. Analyzed later, association rates of TCRs varied across HLA loci, with DRB1 most and HLA-C fewest.

Trimming left V 6 bases short and J 0 bases short, with 10 bases between. Germline lookup yields CDR1 SGHRS and CDR2 YFSETQ. The CDR3 extends over 14 amino acids. PCR employed 60 Vbeta and 13 Jbeta primers. As handled by the study authors: In a later analysis, some 80 million unique TCR beta chains included roughly 11 million shared by two or more donors. This table comes from immunoSEQ multiplex PCR, and its TCRdb copy is limited to in-frame clones, with some not included. The DNA gave D and trimming, while V, J and clone size come from that table. The repertoire has under 120,000 clones, over 65% of them found once; the top ten carry around 5%. In regard to this clone: The target antigen is unknown.

The sample was PBMCs. V and J are TRBV5-1 and TRBJ2-1; D is possibly TRBD2 (6 bases). This receptor was obtained from a female donor in good health and CMV-seropositive. The CDR3 nucleotides are TGCGCCAGCAATATCGGGAGCTCCTACAATGAGCAGTTCTTC. Its protein is CASNIGSSYNEQFF.